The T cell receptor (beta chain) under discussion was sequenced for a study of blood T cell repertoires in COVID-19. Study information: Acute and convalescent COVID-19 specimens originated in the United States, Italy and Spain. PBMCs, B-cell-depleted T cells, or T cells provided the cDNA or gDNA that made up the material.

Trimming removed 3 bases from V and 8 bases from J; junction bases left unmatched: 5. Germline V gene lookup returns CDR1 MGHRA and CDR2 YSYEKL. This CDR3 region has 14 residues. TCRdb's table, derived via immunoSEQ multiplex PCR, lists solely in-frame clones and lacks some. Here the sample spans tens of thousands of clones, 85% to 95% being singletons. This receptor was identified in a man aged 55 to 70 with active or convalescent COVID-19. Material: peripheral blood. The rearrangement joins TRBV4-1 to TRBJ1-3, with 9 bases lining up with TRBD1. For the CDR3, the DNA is TGCGCCAGCAGCCAGAGGACAGGGGAGCACACCATATATTTT. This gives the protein CASSQRTGEHTIYF.